The 32 T cell receptor beta chains given below trace back to one sample, sequenced in a study of CD8 T cells in ankylosing spondylitis. Study-wide points: One TCR beta motif, made up of eight or nine highly homologous variants, appeared characteristic of ankylosing spondylitis blood.

Their antigens are not known. TCRdb independently ran MiXCR on the 5' RACE reads; one entry per CDR3 protein. The data hold under 850,000 distinct CDR3 sequences, with 15% to 20% observed a single time. The sequencing sample was made of blood, either unsorted or a sorted T cell fraction (not recorded which). These receptors originate from a male donor with ankylosing spondylitis.

The chain is built from TRBV20-1 and TRBJ1-2; D is uncertain. Trimming pared 6 bases from V and 0 bases from J, leaving 14 bases between. CDR3 size: 14 residues. Germline values: CDR1 DFQATT, CDR2 SNEGSKA (reference sequence). The CDR3 protein is CSAQQRQANYGYTF. The CDR3 DNA sequence: TGCAGTGCGCAGCAGAGGCAAGCTAACTATGGCTACACCTTC.

This clonotype was detected a few times. The chain uses TRBV7-9 and TRBJ2-2, with D perhaps TRBD1 (5 bases). Germline V gives CDR1 SEHNR, CDR2 FQNEAQ (reference sequence). There are 14 residues in the CDR3. The germline V and J ends were trimmed by 5 bases and 7 bases, with 14 bases remaining between them. CDR3: CASSKTDPGGELFF. The DNA of the CDR3 is TGTGCCAGCAGCAAGACAGATCCGGGCGGGGAGCTGTTTTTT.

The sample holds a few counts of this clonotype. The CDR3 here is CASSDRGDEQYF. DNA of the CDR3: TGTGCCAGCAGCGACAGGGGCGACGAGCAGTACTTC. The rearrangement joins TRBV6-5 to TRBJ2-7; the match to TRBD1 covers 8 bases. The CDR3 consists of 12 residues. Germline CDR1 and CDR2: MNHEY and SVGAGI. J lost 5 bases, V lost 6 bases, and 3 bases had no gene match.

This clonotype was found a few times. V is TRBV10-3 and J is TRBJ2-1; the match to TRBD2 covers 10 bases. The J segment lost 1 base and the V segment lost 5 bases, leaving 11 bases of the junction unmatched. The CDR3 loop spans 18 amino acids. Looked up from germline, CDR1 is ENHRY and CDR2 is SYGVKD. CDR3 residues: CAISPSLAGVVSYNEQFF. Written as DNA, the CDR3 is TGTGCCATCAGTCCCTCCCTAGCGGGAGTTGTTTCCTACAATGAGCAGTTCTTC.

This clonotype was recorded a few times. The chain carries TRBV11-2 and TRBJ1-6; 8 bases map to TRBD1. Germline lookup yields CDR1 SGHAT and CDR2 FQNNGV. The CDR3 loop spans 17 amino acids. V was pared by 1 base and J by 6 bases, with 8 bases of the junction left unmatched. The CDR3 loop is CASSLARTGKGNSPLHF. The CDR3 DNA sequence: TGTGCCAGCAGCTTAGCCCGGACAGGGAAGGGTAATTCACCCCTCCACTTT.

This clonotype came up a few times. The V and J genes are TRBV12-3 or TRBV12-4 and TRBJ2-1, with D perhaps TRBD1 (7 bases). This CDR3 is 12 amino acids long. V lost 7 bases and J lost 12, with 16 bases in between. CDR3 protein: CASTQGGVRQFF. The CDR3 DNA reads TGTGCCAGCACTCAGGGGGGAGTCAGGCAGTTCTTC.

The chain carries TRBV10-3 and TRBJ2-3; 10 bases agree with TRBD2. The CDR3 has 14 amino acids. Germline V lookup: CDR1 ENHRY, CDR2 SYGVKD. V was pared by 10 bases and J by 1 base, with 5 bases of the junction left unmatched. CDR3 loop: CATTGTSGTDTQYF. CDR3 DNA: TGTGCCACGACCGGGACTAGCGGCACAGATACGCAGTATTTT.

At least ten counts were recorded for this clonotype. CDR3 loop: CASSRGTNTEAFF. Written as DNA, the CDR3 is TGTGCCAGCAGCCGCGGGACGAACACTGAAGCTTTCTTT. V and J are TRBV14 and TRBJ1-1; a possible D gene is TRBD1 (5 bases). Germline CDR1 is SGHDN and CDR2 is FVKESK. V lost 4 bases to trimming and J lost 1 base, with 7 bases between them. The CDR3 runs to 13 residues.

This clonotype was detected only a few times. This chain links TRBV7-6 with TRBJ2-2; 9 bases map to TRBD2. CDR3 length equals 21 residues. Unmatched junction bases numbered 27, after V lost 5 bases and J lost 8 bases. The germline V gene encodes CDR1 SGHVS and CDR2 FNYEAQ. The CDR3 region is CASSAAPSPRLAENLPGELFF. For the CDR3, the DNA is TGTGCCAGCAGCGCAGCTCCCTCCCCCAGACTAGCGGAAAACCTCCCAGGGGAGCTGTTTTTT. Combining the CDR3 with reference TRBV7-6 and TRBJ2-2 gives the whole variable domain GAGVSQSPRYKVTKRGQDVALRCDPISGHVSLYWYRQALGQGPEFLTYFNYEAQQDKSGLPNDRFSAERPEGSISTLTIQRTEQRDSAMYRCASSAAPSPRLAENLPGELFFGEGSRLTVL.

J is TRBJ1-6 and V is TRBV3-1; D may be TRBD1 (5 bases). The germline gives CDR1 LGHDT, CDR2 YNNKEL (reference sequence). V gave up 5 bases and J gave up 5 bases, with 16 bases separating them. CDR3 length: 16 residues. For the CDR3, the DNA is TGTGCCAGCAGCTTACGGACGAGGGGAAATAATTCACCCCTCCACTTT. This encodes CASSLRTRGNNSPLHF.

This sequence joins TRBV5-1 and TRBJ2-2; maybe TRBD2 (6 bases). V lost 4 bases and J lost 3, with 13 bases in between. The CDR3 consists of 15 residues. The V gene's germline CDR1 is SGHRS and CDR2 YFSETQ. CDR3 amino acids: CASSRLGGDTGELFF. CDR3 bases: TGCGCCAGCAGCCGCCTCGGCGGGGACACCGGGGAGCTGTTTTTT.

This clonotype was detected only a few times. This sequence joins TRBV12-3 or TRBV12-4 and TRBJ1-1; D ambiguous. The CDR3 has 14 amino acids. V was cut by 5 bases and J by 5 bases, with 15 bases left in between. The CDR3 sequence: CASSTDLRRTEAFF. The CDR3 DNA follows: TGTGCCAGCAGTACGGACCTACGGAGGACTGAAGCTTTCTTT.

The chain employs TRBV20-1 and TRBJ1-1; D is undetermined. V lost 5 bases to trimming and J lost 5 bases, with 6 bases between them. Germline V CDR1 and CDR2: DFQATT, SNEGSKA (reference sequence). This CDR3 is built from 10 residues. The CDR3 here is CSARWTEAFF. In DNA form, the CDR3 reads TGCAGTGCTCGATGGACTGAAGCTTTCTTT.

This clonotype was seen many times. This rearrangement joins TRBV25-1 to TRBJ2-1, with 7 bases fitting TRBD1. The CDR3 extends over 17 amino acids. The V gene's germline CDR1 is MGHDK and CDR2 SYGVNS. The ends lost 6 bases at V and 4 bases at J; junction bases unmatched: 15. CDR3 in amino acids: CASSSGTVVLDYNEQFF. For the CDR3, the DNA is TGTGCCAGCAGCTCGGGGACAGTCGTGCTCGATTACAATGAGCAGTTCTTC.

The V and J genes are TRBV29-1 and TRBJ2-1; TRBD1 is a possible D gene (5 bases). Germline V gene sequence: CDR1 SQVTM, CDR2 ANQGSEA. CDR3 length: 14 amino acids. Deletions cut 6 bases from V and 3 bases from J, with 15 bases between. CDR3 sequence: CSVGGQGFYNEQFF. Written as DNA, the CDR3 is TGCAGCGTGGGTGGTCAGGGATTCTACAATGAGCAGTTCTTC.

This clonotype was counted between two and nine times. The rearrangement joins TRBV20-1 to TRBJ2-2; D gene ambiguous. The V gene's germline CDR1 is DFQATT and CDR2 SNEGSKA (reference sequence). Trimming took 2 bases from V and 3 from J, leaving 22 bases between them. This CDR3 has 18 residues. The CDR3 DNA follows: TGCAGTGCTAGACTACCCACAAAAGGCCCCTGGGACACCGGGGAGCTGTTTTTT. Its protein product is CSARLPTKGPWDTGELFF.

This clonotype was seen only once. CDR3 sequence (DNA): TGTGCCAGCACCAGCCCCGGACAGGGAAACTATGGCTACACCTTC. Residues: CASTSPGQGNYGYTF. The gene calls are TRBV27 and TRBJ1-2; 8 bases fit TRBD1. Trimming at V came to 7 bases and at J to 2 bases, leaving 9 bases not matched to a gene. Germline CDR1 MNHEY, CDR2 SMNVEV (reference sequence). This CDR3 comprises 15 residues.

V and J are TRBV3-1 and TRBJ1-1; D is ambiguous. This CDR3 comprises 14 residues. The V end was cut by 4 bases, the J end by 5 bases, with 14 bases between. Germline CDR1 reads LGHDT; CDR2 reads YNNKEL (reference sequence). The CDR3 coding sequence is TGTGCCAGCAGCCTCGGCATCACCGGGACTGAAGCTTTCTTT. The encoded protein is CASSLGITGTEAFF.

This chain joins TRBV3-1 and TRBJ2-3; 13 nucleotides agree with TRBD2. CDR1 and CDR2 from the germline V gene are LGHDT and YNNKEL (reference sequence). V lost 4 bases to trimming and J lost 2 bases; unmatched junction nucleotides: 12. This CDR3 region has 19 residues. CDR3: CASSRTSGGLDTNTDTQYF. CDR3 in DNA: TGTGCCAGCAGCCGGACTAGCGGGGGCCTTGACACAAACACAGATACGCAGTATTTT.

The genes are TRBV3-1 and TRBJ2-3, with 9 positions matching TRBD2. The CDR3 length is 16 residues. From germline, CDR1 is LGHDT and CDR2 YNNKEL (reference sequence). V lost 4 bases, J lost 0 bases, and 5 bases stayed unmatched. The CDR3 loop reads CASSPSSGKSTDTQYF. The CDR3 region has the DNA TGTGCCAGCAGCCCGTCTAGCGGGAAGAGCACAGATACGCAGTATTTT.

The chain is built from TRBV5-1 and TRBJ2-3, with no clear D. CDR1 and CDR2 (germline): SGHRS, YFSETQ. The V end lost 1 base, the J end lost 2 bases, and 14 bases lay between the germline ends. The CDR3 runs to 16 residues. This CDR3 is CASSLLLSAATDTQYF. The CDR3, as DNA: TGCGCCAGCAGCTTGCTCCTCTCGGCGGCCACAGATACGCAGTATTTT. Combining the CDR3 with reference TRBV5-1 and TRBJ2-3 gives the whole variable domain KAGVTQTPRYLIKTRGQQVTLSCSPISGHRSVSWYQQTPGQGLQFLFEYFSETQRNKGNFPGRFSGRQFSNSRSEMNVSTLELGDSALYLCASSLLLSAATDTQYFGPGTRLTVL.

This clonotype was found a few times. The chain carries TRBV4-1 and TRBJ2-7, with 9 bases matching TRBD1. This CDR3 spans 15 amino acids. Germline V gene lookup returns CDR1 MGHRA and CDR2 YSYEKL. The trim removed 2 bases at V and 4 bases at J, leaving 6 bases unmatched. CDR3 sequence reads: CASSQPGQGFYEQYF. Written as DNA, the CDR3 is TGCGCCAGCAGCCAACCGGGACAGGGATTTTACGAGCAGTACTTC.

This rearrangement joins TRBV20-1 to TRBJ2-7; maybe TRBD2 (6 bases). Germline lookup yields CDR1 DFQATT and CDR2 SNEGSKA (reference sequence). The CDR3 runs to 15 residues. Trimming took 0 bases from V and 2 from J, leaving 14 bases between them. This CDR3 reads CSAREGEEPAYEQYF. The CDR3 nucleotides are TGCAGTGCTAGAGAAGGGGAGGAACCAGCCTACGAGCAGTACTTC.

The CDR3 sequence is CASSSRQGDNTGELFF. The CDR3 DNA reads TGTGCCAGCAGCTCGAGACAGGGGGACAACACCGGGGAGCTGTTTTTT. The chain employs TRBV11-3 and TRBJ2-2; the match to TRBD1 covers 9 bases. This CDR3 is built from 16 residues. Germline loops: CDR1 SGHNT, CDR2 YENEEA. The junction had 5 bases not matched to a gene; V was cut back by 4 bases and J by 2 bases.

Only a few counts were recorded for this clonotype. V gene TRBV6-4 combines with J gene TRBJ2-7; 9 nucleotides line up with TRBD2. CDR3 size: 11 residues. Germline V gene lookup returns CDR1 MRHNA and CDR2 SNTAGT. The V gene end was trimmed by 11 bases and the J gene end by 3 bases; junction bases not matched to a gene: 2. The CDR3 loop reads CAGTSYYEQYF. CDR3 DNA sequence: TGTGCCGGGACTAGCTACTACGAGCAGTACTTC.

The CDR3 sequence is CASSEGLADNNEQFF. In DNA, the CDR3 is TGCGCCAGCAGCGAGGGACTAGCGGATAACAATGAGCAGTTCTTC. V and J are TRBV5-1 and TRBJ2-1; 11 bases are shared with TRBD2. The V gene end was trimmed by 4 bases and the J gene end by 5 bases; junction bases not matched to a gene: 5. This CDR3 comprises 15 residues. Per germline, CDR1 SGHRS and CDR2 YFSETQ.

This clonotype occurred many times. This rearrangement joins TRBV6-2 or TRBV6-3 to TRBJ1-2; D perhaps matches TRBD1 (5 bases). CDR3 size: 12 residues. The germline V gene has CDR1 MNHEY and CDR2 SVGEGT. Trimming stripped 4 bases from V and 2 bases from J, with 5 bases between. CDR3 loop: CASSWGNYGYTF. CDR3 nucleotides: TGTGCCAGCAGTTGGGGGAACTATGGCTACACCTTC.

CDR3 nucleotide sequence: TGTGCCAGTCGCCCGGGCCCGAGTAGCAATCAGCCCCAGCATTTT. The encoded protein is CASRPGPSSNQPQHF. The genes are TRBV4-2 and TRBJ1-5; no clear D gene. This CDR3 is built from 15 residues. The V and J ends lost 9 bases and 0 bases respectively, with 15 bases between them. Germline values: CDR1 LGHNA, CDR2 YNFKEQ.

V gene TRBV20-1 combines with J gene TRBJ2-1, with D maybe TRBD2 (6 bases). Between the trimmed V and J ends, which lost 0 bases and 12 bases, there was a span of 21 bases. Looked up from germline, CDR1 is DFQATT and CDR2 is SNEGSKA (reference sequence). There are 15 residues in the CDR3. The CDR3 DNA reads TGCAGTGCTAGAGATCAAGGCCCCAGCGGGCTGCGGCAGTTCTTC. Its protein is CSARDQGPSGLRQFF.

CDR3 sequence reads: CASSEGTSGRADTQYF. DNA of the CDR3: TGTGCCAGCAGTGAAGGGACTAGCGGGAGGGCCGATACGCAGTATTTT. J is TRBJ2-3 and V is TRBV2; 15 bases map to TRBD2. V gave up 1 base and J gave up 6 bases; unmatched junction bases: 2. Germline assignment: CDR1 SNHLY and CDR2 FYNNEI. The CDR3 spans 16 residues.

This clonotype was picked up a small number of times. The chain recombines TRBV29-1 with TRBJ2-5; 8 bases are shared with TRBD2. With 4 bases clipped from V and 5 bases from J, the junction kept 6 bases outside the gene matches. The CDR3 extends over 13 amino acids. Germline V gene lookup returns CDR1 SQVTM and CDR2 ANQGSEA. CDR3 DNA: TGCAGCGTTGGCAGGACTAGCATCGAGACCCAGTACTTC. As protein: CSVGRTSIETQYF.

The rearrangement joins TRBV28 to TRBJ1-5, with D perhaps matching TRBD1 (6 bases). Germline lookup yields CDR1 MDHEN and CDR2 SYDVKM. The CDR3 length is 14 residues. V shed 3 bases and J shed 5 bases, with 11 bases lying between them. DNA of the CDR3: TGTGCCAGCAGTTTTGGACAGCGATATCAGCCCCAGCATTTT. Its protein is CASSFGQRYQPQHF.